What follows are 12 T cell receptor beta chains derived from one specimen sequenced in a study of blood T cell repertoires in COVID-19 (TCRdb year 2020). The library was made by the immunoSEQ multiplex PCR assay. The source is immuneACCESS, and TCRdb retained only in-frame sequences with V and J called. Part of the clones is not carried over; for the studies checked, unresolved V genes explain less than half of this, and the remainder is unexplained. Across this sample there are hundreds of thousands of clones, with roughly nine tenths seen only once. Around 1% of the sample is taken by the ten largest. Sequenced sample: PBMCs or T cells enriched from blood (not recorded which). All receptors come from a man between 18 and 29 years old who had recovered from COVID-19.

This chain links TRBV24-1 with TRBJ2-1; TRBD2 matches at 7 bases. From germline, CDR1 is KGHDR and CDR2 SFDVKD. Unmatched junction bases numbered 11, after V lost 2 bases and J lost 8 bases. This CDR3 spans 16 amino acids. In nucleotides, the CDR3 is TGTGCCACCAGTGATTGGACCGCGGGGGAAAGCGATGAGCAGTTCTTC. Its protein product is CATSDWTAGESDEQFF.

The chain is built from TRBV15 and TRBJ1-1, with D perhaps matching TRBD1 (5 bases). V was trimmed by 8 bases and J by 1 base, leaving 11 bases between them. The CDR3 extends over 13 amino acids. Germline loops: CDR1 LNHNV, CDR2 YYDKDF (reference sequence). The CDR3 sequence: CATQAQGNTEAFF. The CDR3 nucleotides are TGTGCCACCCAGGCGCAGGGGAACACTGAAGCTTTCTTT.

This chain connects TRBV19 to TRBJ1-3; 8 nucleotides agree with TRBD1. The CDR3 extends over 13 amino acids. Germline CDR1 is LNHDA and CDR2 is SQIVND (reference sequence). V was clipped by 8 bases and J by 2 bases; unmatched bases: 2. CDR3 protein: CASQQGAGNTIYF. Written as DNA, the CDR3 is TGTGCCAGTCAACAGGGGGCTGGAAACACCATATATTTT.

This clone has only a few counts. The chain links TRBV14 to TRBJ2-3; TRBD2 aligns across 7 bases. The germline V gene has CDR1 SGHDN and CDR2 FVKESK. CDR3 length: 15 residues. The trim removed 0 bases at V and 2 bases at J, leaving 2 bases unmatched. The CDR3 region is CASSQERDYTDTQYF. The CDR3 DNA follows: TGTGCCAGCAGCCAAGAGCGGGACTACACAGATACGCAGTATTTT.

This chain's CDR3 is CASSPMGGTTTEAFF. The CDR3 DNA is TGTGCCAGCAGCCCAATGGGAGGGACAACCACTGAAGCTTTCTTT. The gene calls are TRBV3-1 (or the pseudogene TRBV3-2) and TRBJ1-1; D is perhaps TRBD1 (6 bases). CDR3 length: 15 residues. Per the germline V gene, CDR1 is LGHDT and CDR2 is YNNKEL (reference sequence). V gave up 4 bases and J gave up 4 bases, with 16 bases separating them.

The chain employs TRBV6-5 and TRBJ1-1; 8 bases align to TRBD1. V shed 6 bases and J 3 bases; nucleotides not matched to a gene: 6. The CDR3 loop spans 14 amino acids. Per germline, CDR1 MNHEY and CDR2 SVGAGI. The chain's CDR3 is CASRRDRQDTEAFF. For the CDR3, the DNA is TGTGCCAGCAGGAGGGACAGGCAAGACACTGAAGCTTTCTTT.

V is TRBV7-2 and J is TRBJ2-1, with unresolved D. The CDR3 consists of 12 residues. Looked up from germline, CDR1 is SGHTA and CDR2 is FQGNSA. V dropped 5 bases and J dropped 5 bases, with 7 bases sitting between them. Here the CDR3 reads CASSLRHNEQFF. The DNA for the CDR3 is TGTGCCAGCAGCCTGCGCCACAATGAGCAGTTCTTC.

The V gene is TRBV6-1, the J gene TRBJ1-2; D remains unclear. The V gene's germline CDR1 is MNHNS and CDR2 SASEGT. V dropped 1 base and J dropped 5 bases, with 14 bases sitting between them. The CDR3 runs to 15 residues. CDR3 in DNA: TGTGCCAGCAGTGAAGTCCCAGTGGCCTTGTATGGCTACACCTTC. This sequence encodes CASSEVPVALYGYTF.

As for this clone: Other DNA sequences from this sample encode an identical CDR3 as well. CDR3 nucleotide sequence: TGTGCCAGCAGCGTAGCTGGTCAGGGTAAGAATGAGCAGTTCTTC. This codes for CASSVAGQGKNEQFF. The J gene is TRBJ2-1, the V gene TRBV9; the D gene is possibly TRBD1 (5 bases). V was cut by 0 bases and J by 7 bases, with 14 bases left in between. The CDR3 loop spans 15 amino acids. Per germline, CDR1 SGDLS and CDR2 YYNGEE.

The rearrangement uses TRBV5-6 and TRBJ2-4; D perhaps matches TRBD2 (5 bases). The germline V and J ends were trimmed by 4 bases and 12 bases, with 17 bases remaining between them. The CDR3 has 13 residues. The germline V gene encodes CDR1 SGHDT and CDR2 YYEEEE. CDR3 region: CASSQPNSRDQYF. CDR3 coding DNA: TGTGCCAGCAGCCAACCCAATTCTCGGGATCAGTACTTC.

Written as DNA, the CDR3 is TGTGCCAGCAGCTTAGAATGGGTACTAGTTACCCTAAGGGAGCAGTACTTC. This codes for CASSLEWVLVTLREQYF. The chain links TRBV11-3 to TRBJ2-7; D might be TRBD2 (5 bases). Germline V gene lookup returns CDR1 SGHNT and CDR2 YENEEA. The CDR3 has 17 residues. V lost 0 bases and J lost 7, with 22 bases in between.

The J gene is TRBJ1-5, the V gene TRBV19; D call uncertain. In germline, CDR1 is LNHDA, CDR2 SQIVND (reference sequence). V shed 7 bases and J shed 6 bases, with 28 bases lying between them. The CDR3 spans 18 residues. The CDR3 DNA reads as TGTGCCAGTATCAAAACTGTGGGTTTTATGGCGGTCGGTCAGCCCCAGCATTTT. Encoded protein: CASIKTVGFMAVGQPQHF.